Many counts were recorded for the clone carrying this TCR beta chain. Its target is unknown. Semi-nested PCR with Nested Universal Primer A followed constant-region reverse priming of full-length variable regions. Via MiXCR, TCRdb re-called the 5' RACE reads, giving one row per CDR3 protein. The sample includes roughly 50,000 distinct CDR3 sequences, approximately 17% of them seen just once. Notes on the study in general: Tumor memory CD4+ T cell TCR gene usage clustered with blood and lymph node memory CD4+ cells and lymph node naive CD4+ cells. Tumor Tregs overlapped most with tumor, then blood, naive CD4+ cells.

This CDR3 spans 15 amino acids. CDR1 and CDR2 from the germline V gene are SGHTA and FQGNSA. Trimming stripped 4 bases from V and 5 bases from J, with 15 bases between. The clonotype originates from a female donor with breast cancer. The sequencing input was naive CD4+ T cells sorted from blood. Documented subset: naive CD4+ T cells, CD4+CD45RA+CD25-. The rearrangement joins TRBV7-2 to TRBJ1-5, with unresolved D. The CDR3 nucleotides read TGTGCCAGCAGCTCCTCCCAGTTGGCCGATCAGCCCCAGCATTTT. This sequence encodes CASSSSQLADQPQHF.